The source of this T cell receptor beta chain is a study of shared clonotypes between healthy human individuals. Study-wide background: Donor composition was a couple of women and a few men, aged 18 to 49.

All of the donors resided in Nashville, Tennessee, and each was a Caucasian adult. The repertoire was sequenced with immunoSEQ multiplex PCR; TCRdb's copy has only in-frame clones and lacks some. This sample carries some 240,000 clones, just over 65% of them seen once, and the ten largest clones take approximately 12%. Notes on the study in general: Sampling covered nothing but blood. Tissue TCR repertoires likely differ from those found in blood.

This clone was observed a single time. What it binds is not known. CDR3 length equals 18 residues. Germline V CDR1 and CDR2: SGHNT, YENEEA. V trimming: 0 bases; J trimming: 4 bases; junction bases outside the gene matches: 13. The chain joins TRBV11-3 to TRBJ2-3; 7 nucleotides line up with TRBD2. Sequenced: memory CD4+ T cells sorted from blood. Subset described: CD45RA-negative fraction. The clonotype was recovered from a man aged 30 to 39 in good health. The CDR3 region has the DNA TGTGCCAGCAGCTTAGAGGGGGTGGCGGGGAGGGCCCCAGATACGCAGTATTTT. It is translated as CASSLEGVAGRAPDTQYF.